The sequence of this TCR beta chain was determined in a study of CD8+CD57+ T cells in acquired aplastic anemia. At the level of the study: Average DNA yield from sorted CD4+ and CD8+ cells was roughly 3.1 ug.

Profiling of TCR beta VDJ combinations and CDR3 sequences used genomic DNA as template. TCRdb ran MiXCR on the reads and lists one entry per CDR3 protein. The top ten clones hold around 2.9% of a sample with about 180,000 distinct CDR3 sequences, 35% to 50% of them seen once. CDR1 and CDR2 (germline): SGHRS, YFSETQ. The CDR3 length is 12 residues. Trimming cost V 4 bases and J 0 bases, with 2 bases left between them. This clonotype showed up many times. The specimen was sorted CD4+, CD8+, or CD8+CD57+ T cells (not recorded which) from PBMCs. This TCR was sampled from a human donor in good health. The chain uses TRBV5-1 and TRBJ2-1; D unresolved. The chain's CDR3 is CASSTSYNEQFF. DNA of the CDR3: TGCGCCAGCAGCACCTCCTACAATGAGCAGTTCTTC.